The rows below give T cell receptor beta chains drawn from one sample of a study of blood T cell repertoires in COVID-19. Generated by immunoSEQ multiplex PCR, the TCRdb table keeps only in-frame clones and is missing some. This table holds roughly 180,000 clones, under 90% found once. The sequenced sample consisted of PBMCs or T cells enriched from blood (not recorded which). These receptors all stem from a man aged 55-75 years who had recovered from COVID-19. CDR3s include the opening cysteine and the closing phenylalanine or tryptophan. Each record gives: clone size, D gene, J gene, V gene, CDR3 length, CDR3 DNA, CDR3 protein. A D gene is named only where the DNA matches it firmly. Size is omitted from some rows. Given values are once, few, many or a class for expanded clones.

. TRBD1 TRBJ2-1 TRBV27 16 TGTGCCAGCAGCACAACCGGGACAGGGGTTCACAATGAGCAGTTCTTC CASSTTGTGVHNEQFF
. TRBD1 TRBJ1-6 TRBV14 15 TGTGCCAGCAGCCAAGATTGGGCAGGGGGTTCACCCCTCCACTTT CASSQDWAGGSPLHF
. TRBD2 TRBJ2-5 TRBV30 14 TGTGCCTGGAGCTGGGGGGGGGACCAAGAGACCCAGTACTTC CAWSWGGDQETQYF
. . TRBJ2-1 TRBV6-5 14 TGTGCCAGCAGTTACCGGGGGATAAGAAATGAGCAGTTCTTC CASSYRGIRNEQFF
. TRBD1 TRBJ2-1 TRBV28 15 TGTGCCAGCACCCCCCAGACAGGGTTTTTGGGGGAGCAGTTCTTC CASTPQTGFLGEQFF
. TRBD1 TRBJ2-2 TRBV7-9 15 TGTGCCAGCAGCTTAGACGGGACAGACACCGGGGAGCTGTTTTTT CASSLDGTDTGELFF
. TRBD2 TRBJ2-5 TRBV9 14 TGTGCCAGCAGCGTAGGCACTAGCGGGGAGACCCAGTACTTC CASSVGTSGETQYF
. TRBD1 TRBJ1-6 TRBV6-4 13 TGTGCCAGCAGACAGGGGGCAGGGTCACCCCTCCACTTT CASRQGAGSPLHF
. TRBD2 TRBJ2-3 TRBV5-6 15 TGTGCCAGCACCCTAGGAGCGGGGGGGCGAGAAACGCAGTATTTT CASTLGAGGRETQYF
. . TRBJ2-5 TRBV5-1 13 TGCGCCAGCAGCTTGATCATTCAAGAGACCCAGTACTTC CASSLIIQETQYF
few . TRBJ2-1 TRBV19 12 TGTGCCAGTAAAAATCGAGGGTTTCTGCAGTTCTTC CASKNRGFLQFF
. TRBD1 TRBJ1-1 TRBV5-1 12 TGCGCCAGCAGCTTAAGGGACAGTGAAGCTTTCTTT CASSLRDSEAFF
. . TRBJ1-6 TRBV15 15 TGTGCCACCAGCAAAATGGCGGAATATAATTCACCCCTCCACTTT CATSKMAEYNSPLHF
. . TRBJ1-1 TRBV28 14 TGTGCCAGCAGTTTTACGGGGTACGACACTGAAGCTTTCTTT CASSFTGYDTEAFF
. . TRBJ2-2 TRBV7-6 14 TGTGCCAGCAGCTTCTCAGGGCTCACCGGGGAGCTGTTTTTT CASSFSGLTGELFF
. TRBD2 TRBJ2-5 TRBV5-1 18 TGCGCCAGCAGCCCTCTCCAGCTTGGGGTAGCGGGGAAGGAGACCCAGTACTTC CASSPLQLGVAGKETQYF
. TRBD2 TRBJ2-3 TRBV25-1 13 TGTGCCAGCAGTGTACTAGCGACAGATACGCAGTATTTT CASSVLATDTQYF
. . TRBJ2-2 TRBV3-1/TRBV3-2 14 TGTGCCAGCAGCCGGGGACTCAACACCGGGGAGCTGTTTTTT CASSRGLNTGELFF